This entry lists 2 T cell receptor beta chains sequenced from one sample in a study of blood T cells in healthy people across ages. Sample-barcoded 5' priming and a J-beta primer mix drove a second PCR of about 7 to 11 cycles. TCRdb redid the calling of the 5' RACE reads with MiXCR, one entry per CDR3 protein. Of around 990,000 distinct CDR3 sequences listed, approximately 26% were seen once; the top ten hold approximately 0.7%. Separately, the same data were catalogued under a study of T cells of mothers and their children.

The material sequenced was blood. The source is a girl aged 2-10 years in good health.

This chain links TRBV6-5 with TRBJ2-1; TRBD2 is a possible D gene (5 bases). V was cut by 6 bases and J by 13 bases, with 16 bases left in between. CDR3 length: 12 residues. Looked up from germline, CDR1 is MNHEY and CDR2 is SVGAGI. CDR3 coding DNA: TGTGCCAGCAGGAACTTCCGGGATATTCAGTTCTTC. The encoded protein is CASRNFRDIQFF.

This clonotype was seen a handful of times. The chain joins TRBV6-2 or TRBV6-3 to TRBJ1-1; D is unclear. Germline lookup yields CDR1 MNHEY and CDR2 SVGEGT. V gave up 5 bases and J gave up 1 base, with 11 bases separating them. The CDR3 runs 14 residues. As DNA, the CDR3 is TGTGCCAGCAGTCCCTTCGACTCGAACACTGAAGCTTTCTTT. It codes for CASSPFDSNTEAFF.